This T cell receptor beta chain derives from a study of vaccination effects on CD4 cells after COVID-19. At the level of the study: Sampling occurred a median 72 days post second dose, range 14 to 241.

Details on this clone: The antigen is unknown.

Scientists isolated CD4+ T cells after a roughly 9-day culture period ended. Vaccine administered to participants consisted of two doses of either BNT162b2 or mRNA-1273. No vaccinee had earlier SARS-CoV-2 infection, and nucleocapsid antibodies were negative. Study-wide points: Whether induced by infection or by vaccine, clones showed marked clonal contraction late after vaccination.

Sequenced by immunoSEQ multiplex PCR; TCRdb stores in-frame clones only, minus some. Of tens of thousands of clones in the sample, around 74% are singletons; the top ten hold about 2%. The CDR3 is made up of 14 amino acids. CDR1 is MNHEY and CDR2 is SVGAGI in the germline V gene. The V gene lost 8 bases and the J gene lost 2 bases, with 13 bases spanning the gap. This specimen was CD4+ T cells from PBMCs cultured without peptide, taken after COVID-19 vaccination. The chain employs TRBV6-5 and TRBJ1-5, with no clear D. This sequence originates from a human donor who received a COVID-19 vaccine. This chain's CDR3 is CASSGSIGNQPQHF. CDR3 coding DNA: TGTGCCAGCTCGGGGTCAATAGGCAATCAGCCCCAGCATTTT.